Reported below is one T cell receptor (beta chain). Its antigen is unidentified. The sample is drawn from a study of T-cell reconstitution after alpha-beta-depleted transplantation in children. Unique molecular identifiers were incorporated when the TCRbeta library was constructed. TCRdb processed the PCR reads anew with MiXCR; each CDR3 protein has one entry. The data show almost 250,000 distinct CDR3 sequences, about a quarter seen once. This CDR3 is 14 amino acids long. Germline V gene sequence: CDR1 SQVTM, CDR2 ANQGSEA. Germline trimming cut 4 bases from V and 2 bases from J; bases unmatched to any gene: 6. The study, taken as a whole, reports: T-cell numbers and diversity one year post-transplant derived largely from freshly generated T cells.

The rearrangement uses TRBV29-1 and TRBJ1-1; 8 bases map to TRBD1. The sample here was PBMCs, taken before TCRalphabeta/CD19-depleted stem cell transplant. The clonotype originates from a girl aged 2 to 9 with Fanconi anemia, due to receive a stem cell transplant. CDR3 bases: TGCAGCGTTGGATCGTCAGGGGGCAACACTGAAGCTTTCTTT. Translation: CSVGSSGGNTEAFF.